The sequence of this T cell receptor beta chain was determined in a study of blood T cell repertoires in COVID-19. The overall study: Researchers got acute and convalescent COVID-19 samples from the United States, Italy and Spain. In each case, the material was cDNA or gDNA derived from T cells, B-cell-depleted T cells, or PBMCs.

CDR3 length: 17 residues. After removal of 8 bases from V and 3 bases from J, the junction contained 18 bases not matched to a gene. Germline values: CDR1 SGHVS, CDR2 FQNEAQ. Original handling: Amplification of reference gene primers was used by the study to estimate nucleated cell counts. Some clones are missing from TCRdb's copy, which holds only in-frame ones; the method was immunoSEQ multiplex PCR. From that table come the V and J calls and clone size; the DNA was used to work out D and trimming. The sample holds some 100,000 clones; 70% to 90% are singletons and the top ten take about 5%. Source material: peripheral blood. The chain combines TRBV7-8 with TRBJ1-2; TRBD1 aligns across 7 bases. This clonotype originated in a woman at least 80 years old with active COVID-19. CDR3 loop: CASARGSGGTPDYGYTF. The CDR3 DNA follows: TGTGCCAGCGCCCGGGGGTCAGGGGGGACTCCTGACTATGGCTACACCTTC.